This passage covers 16 T cell receptor beta chains from one sample sequenced in a study of graft-versus-host responses after intestinal transplantation. Their antigens remain unidentified. Only in-frame clones appear in the TCRdb table, and some are missing; sequencing was by immunoSEQ multiplex PCR. The repertoire has approximately 79,000 clones, about four fifths of them found once; the top ten carry 0.65% to 0.85%. The sample in question was unstimulated CD4+ T cells sorted from spleen or lymph node cells, obtained before intestinal transplant. These receptors were obtained from a human donor who received an intestinal transplant.

This sequence joins TRBV28 and TRBJ1-2; D is unresolved. The germline V gene encodes CDR1 MDHEN and CDR2 SYDVKM. This CDR3 region has 11 residues. Trimming removed 6 bases from V and 5 bases from J, with 7 bases in between. CDR3 sequence: CASSKLYGYTF. CDR3 nucleotide sequence: TGTGCCAGCAGCAAACTTTATGGCTACACCTTC.

V gene TRBV6-5 combines with J gene TRBJ1-2; tentatively, D is TRBD1 (5 bases). Germline V gene lookup returns CDR1 MNHEY and CDR2 SVGAGI. This CDR3 comprises 13 residues. Trimming cost V 5 bases and J 7 bases, with 14 bases left between them. The CDR3 reads CASSPQGDSGYTF. CDR3 in DNA: TGTGCCAGCAGTCCGCAAGGGGATAGTGGCTACACCTTC.

The chain is built from TRBV15 and TRBJ1-2; D may be TRBD1 (5 bases). The length of the CDR3 is 12 residues. Trimming took off 5 bases at V and 5 bases at J, with 9 bases between the two ends. CDR1 and CDR2 (germline): LNHNV, YYDKDF (reference sequence). The CDR3 reads CATSLPGYGYTF. DNA for the CDR3: TGTGCCACCAGCCTCCCAGGGTATGGCTACACCTTC.

This clone was detected a few times. The V call is TRBV6-1, the J call TRBJ2-3; D is possibly TRBD1 (5 bases). Looked up from germline, CDR1 is MNHNS and CDR2 is SASEGT. This CDR3 spans 15 amino acids. The V and J ends lost 7 bases and 2 bases respectively, with 16 bases between them. The CDR3 region is CASTQGFPFTDTQYF. CDR3 nucleotide sequence: TGTGCCAGCACCCAGGGTTTTCCTTTCACAGATACGCAGTATTTT.

This chain links TRBV6-6 with TRBJ2-2; D unclear. The V end was cut by 1 base, the J end by 7 bases, with 7 bases between. This CDR3 comprises 13 residues. CDR1 MNHNY and CDR2 SVGAGI come from the germline V gene (reference sequence). As DNA, the CDR3 is TGTGCCAGCAGTTACTTACAAGTCGGGGAGCTGTTTTTT. Amino acid sequence: CASSYLQVGELFF.

The genes are TRBV5-5 and TRBJ2-7; the match to TRBD2 covers 8 bases. The germline V gene has CDR1 SGHKS and CDR2 YYEKEE (reference sequence). Trimming removed 0 bases from V and 6 bases from J; junction bases left unmatched: 11. CDR3 length equals 16 residues. CDR3 in amino acids: CASSLAGRVIGSEQYF. In DNA form, the CDR3 reads TGTGCCAGCAGCTTGGCCGGGAGGGTTATAGGTTCCGAGCAGTACTTC.

Worth noting for this clone: A junction end diverges from the germline sequence, so it may reflect a read error. The rearrangement joins TRBV5-5 to TRBJ1-2, with D perhaps matching TRBD1 (6 bases). CDR3 size: 12 residues. Germline V lookup: CDR1 SGHKS, CDR2 YYEKEE (reference sequence). In DNA, the CDR3 is TGTGCCAGCAGCCCCAGGGACACCCTAAGACCCTTC. This translates into CASSPRDTLRPF. Variable domain in full (rest from reference TRBV5-5 and TRBJ1-2): DAGVTQSPTHLIKTRGQQVTLRCSPISGHKSVSWYQQVLGQGPQFIFQYYEKEERGRGNFPDRFSARQFPNYSSELNVNALLLGDSALYLCASSPRDTLRPFGSGTRLTVV.

This clone was recorded a few times. The gene calls are TRBV10-3 and TRBJ1-3, with TRBD1 identical over 12 bases. Trimming removed 6 bases from V and 4 bases from J; junction bases left unmatched: 7. Germline-derived CDR1 and CDR2 are ENHRY and SYGVKD. CDR3 length equals 16 residues. Written as DNA, the CDR3 is TGTGCCATCAGCCCGGGACAGGGGGCGAAGGGAAACACCATATATTTT. It translates to CAISPGQGAKGNTIYF.

The chain is built from TRBV19 and TRBJ1-5; maybe TRBD1 (6 bases). V was pared by 5 bases and J by 1 base, with 9 bases between. CDR3 size: 14 residues. The germline CDR1 and CDR2 sequences are LNHDA and SQIVND (reference sequence). Written as DNA, the CDR3 is TGTGCCAGTAGTCACAGGGAAAGCAATCAGCCCCAGCATTTT. It yields the protein CASSHRESNQPQHF.

The chain recombines TRBV5-1 with TRBJ2-2, with a tentative D call TRBD1 (5 bases). Trimming took 3 bases from V and 4 from J, leaving 16 bases between them. CDR1 and CDR2 from the germline V gene are SGHRS and YFSETQ. CDR3 length equals 16 residues. DNA of the CDR3: TGCGCCAGCAGCTCAACGGAACAGGAAATCACCGGGGAGCTGTTTTTT. Translation gives CASSSTEQEITGELFF.

The sample holds a few counts of this clone. The chain has TRBV18 and TRBJ1-1, with a possible D match to TRBD1 (5 bases). The germline gives CDR1 KGHSH, CDR2 LQKENI. With 5 bases removed from V and 1 base from J, the gap between germline ends came to 14 bases. This CDR3 comprises 15 residues. DNA for the CDR3: TGTGCCAGCTCATCCAATTGGGACTCGAACACTGAAGCTTTCTTT. Translated, it gives CASSSNWDSNTEAFF.

With respect to this clone: Other DNA variants within this sample encode the same CDR3. The chain couples TRBV5-1 to TRBJ2-1; a possible D gene is TRBD2 (5 bases). V gave up 5 bases and J gave up 1 base, with 7 bases separating them. CDR1 is SGHRS, CDR2 YFSETQ, per germline. The CDR3 has 13 residues. Here the CDR3 reads CASSRGSYNEQFF. CDR3 DNA sequence: TGCGCCAGCAGTCGCGGGTCCTACAATGAGCAGTTCTTC.

The rearrangement uses TRBV18 and TRBJ2-3; 9 positions match TRBD1. Germline V gene data show CDR1 as KGHSH and CDR2 as LQKENI. V lost 3 bases to trimming and J lost 5 bases; unmatched junction nucleotides: 9. The length of the CDR3 is 16 residues. The CDR3: CASSPKPGTGKDTQYF. In nucleotides, the CDR3 is TGTGCCAGCTCACCGAAGCCCGGGACAGGGAAAGATACGCAGTATTTT.

The chain has TRBV9 and TRBJ1-5, with D possibly being TRBD1 (6 bases). The germline CDR1 and CDR2 sequences are SGDLS and YYNGEE. There are 20 residues in the CDR3. V gave up 0 bases and J gave up 3 bases, with 25 bases separating them. For the CDR3, the DNA is TGTGCCAGCAGCGTAGCCAAAAAGGACCACAGACAGGTTCCCAATCAGCCCCAGCATTTT. This sequence encodes CASSVAKKDHRQVPNQPQHF.

The rearrangement links TRBV6-5 to TRBJ1-1, with TRBD1 matching over 10 bases. The CDR3 has 16 amino acids. Germline assignment: CDR1 MNHEY and CDR2 SVGAGI. V was clipped by 2 bases and J by 5 bases; unmatched bases: 8. CDR3 in amino acids: CASSYTGQGFGTEAFF. The CDR3 DNA follows: TGTGCCAGCAGTTACACGGGACAGGGGTTTGGTACTGAAGCTTTCTTT.

The chain carries TRBV4-1 and TRBJ2-1, with 14 bases identical to TRBD2. Germline-derived CDR1 and CDR2 are MGHRA and YSYEKL. With V trimmed by 5 bases and J by 4 bases, 1 base remained unmatched. The CDR3 loop spans 15 amino acids. The CDR3 sequence is CASSGLAGGYNEQFF. The CDR3 coding sequence is TGCGCCAGCAGCGGACTAGCGGGGGGTTACAATGAGCAGTTCTTC.